The 25 T cell receptor beta chains given below trace back to one sample, sequenced in a study of blood T cell repertoires in COVID-19. The table came from immunoSEQ multiplex PCR; TCRdb's copy has only in-frame clones and leaves some out. Of 95,000 to 110,000 clones listed, approximately 80% are singletons. Sequencing input: peripheral blood. These receptors came from a man aged 55-75 years with acute or convalescent COVID-19.

This clone has only a few counts. This rearrangement joins TRBV25-1 to TRBJ1-1; 7 bases agree with TRBD1. V shed 6 bases and J 10 bases; nucleotides not matched to a gene: 11. In germline, CDR1 is MGHDK, CDR2 SYGVNS. The CDR3 has 13 amino acids. DNA of the CDR3: TGTGCCAGCAGACAACAGGGGAAGGTCGTAGCTTTCTTT. The encoded protein is CASRQQGKVVAFF. Full variable domain (missing parts from reference TRBV25-1 and TRBJ1-1): EADIYQTPRYLVIGTGKKITLECSQTMGHDKMYWYQQDPGMELHLIHYSYGVNSTEKGDLSSESTVSRIRTEHFPLTLESARPSHTSQYLCASRQQGKVVAFFGQGTRLTVV.

This chain connects TRBV5-6 to TRBJ2-7, with D possibly TRBD1 on 6 matching bases. The CDR3 runs 13 residues. Germline V gene lookup returns CDR1 SGHDT and CDR2 YYEEEE. Trimming stripped 3 bases from V and 3 bases from J, with 10 bases between. The CDR3 is CASSWGTRYEQYF. The CDR3 DNA follows: TGTGCCAGCAGCTGGGGGACACGCTACGAGCAGTACTTC.

This chain links TRBV10-3 with TRBJ1-3; D is undetermined. The CDR3 consists of 14 residues. The V end was cut by 4 bases, the J end by 4 bases, with 11 bases between. Germline CDR1 and CDR2: ENHRY and SYGVKD. The CDR3 loop is CAISGEDGGNTIYF. The CDR3 DNA reads as TGTGCCATCAGTGGCGAGGATGGGGGAAACACCATATATTTT.

This rearrangement joins TRBV3-1 (or the pseudogene TRBV3-2) to TRBJ1-1; TRBD1 aligns across 7 bases. The CDR3 extends over 15 amino acids. Trimming took 3 bases from V and 1 from J; bases not matched to a gene: 5. Germline CDR1 and CDR2: LGHDT and YNNKEL (reference sequence). The CDR3 coding sequence is TGTGCCAGCAGCCACTCAGGGGGACAGAACACTGAAGCTTTCTTT. Its protein product is CASSHSGGQNTEAFF.

The genes are TRBV12-3 or TRBV12-4 and TRBJ2-7, with 8 nucleotides matching TRBD1. There are 13 residues in the CDR3. The trim removed 5 bases at V and 7 bases at J, leaving 7 bases unmatched. The DNA of the CDR3 is TGTGCCAGCAGTCCGCAGGGGGCTCGGGAGCAGTACTTC. Translation: CASSPQGAREQYF.

The chain employs TRBV7-2 and TRBJ1-3; D is unclear. Trimming shortened V by 1 base and J by 0 bases, and 7 bases separated the two germline ends. Germline values: CDR1 SGHTA, CDR2 FQGNSA. CDR3 length equals 15 residues. The CDR3 reads CASSLVLSSGNTIYF. The CDR3 DNA is TGTGCCAGCAGCTTAGTGTTATCCTCTGGAAACACCATATATTTT.

This clone was seen only a few times. This rearrangement joins TRBV25-1 to TRBJ1-2; the match to TRBD1 covers 8 bases. V dropped 4 bases and J dropped 5; count of bases not matched to a gene: 6. The CDR3 contains 14 residues. CDR1 and CDR2 from the germline V gene are MGHDK and SYGVNS. CDR3 loop: CASSVQGALYGYTF. CDR3 nucleotides: TGTGCCAGCAGTGTTCAGGGGGCCCTTTATGGCTACACCTTC.

The CDR3 bases are TGTGCCAGCAGTTTTCAGGTGAAGAACACTGAAGCTTTCTTT. It yields the protein CASSFQVKNTEAFF. The rearrangement joins TRBV28 to TRBJ1-1; D is unclear. The CDR3 is 14 residues long. The V end lost 3 bases, the J end lost 1 base, and 9 bases lay between the germline ends. The V gene's germline CDR1 is MDHEN and CDR2 SYDVKM.

The V call is TRBV19, the J call TRBJ1-1; D gene ambiguous. The germline V gene has CDR1 LNHDA and CDR2 SQIVND (reference sequence). The V gene lost 6 bases and the J gene lost 1 base, with 9 bases spanning the gap. The CDR3 contains 13 residues. The chain's CDR3 is CASSLEGNTEAFF. CDR3 in DNA: TGTGCCAGTAGCCTGGAGGGGAACACTGAAGCTTTCTTT.

This chain uses TRBV7-3 with TRBJ1-6; TRBD1 agrees at 8 bases. V dropped 2 bases and J dropped 9; count of bases not matched to a gene: 6. The CDR3 contains 15 residues. From germline, CDR1 is SGHTA and CDR2 FQGTGA. The CDR3 DNA is TGTGCCAGCAGCTTAGCAGGACAGGGTAGTTCACCCCTCCACTTT. It specifies CASSLAGQGSSPLHF.

The V and J genes are TRBV19 and TRBJ1-4; D remains unclear. Trimming took off 5 bases at V and 5 bases at J, with 12 bases between the two ends. This CDR3 comprises 14 residues. Germline V lookup: CDR1 LNHDA, CDR2 SQIVND (reference sequence). CDR3 DNA sequence: TGTGCCAGTAGTTTCCCGTCTGGCAATGAAAAACTGTTTTTT. Translated: CASSFPSGNEKLFF.

V gene TRBV11-2 combines with J gene TRBJ2-3, with 11 nucleotides matching TRBD2. V was pared by 0 bases and J by 5 bases, with 7 bases of the junction left unmatched. The CDR3 sequence is 17 residues long. Germline CDR1 and CDR2: SGHAT and FQNNGV. The CDR3 DNA reads TGTGCCAGCAGCTTAGATCCCCTAGCGGGGGGCATAGATACGCAGTATTTT. Translated: CASSLDPLAGGIDTQYF.

V and J are TRBV5-6 and TRBJ1-5, with TRBD1 identical over 7 bases. CDR1 SGHDT and CDR2 YYEEEE come from the germline V gene. V shed 4 bases, J shed 4 bases, and the junction held 5 bases outside the gene matches. The CDR3 runs 14 residues. The CDR3 protein is CASSNQGVNQPQHF. DNA for the CDR3: TGTGCCAGCAGCAATCAGGGGGTGAATCAGCCCCAGCATTTT. The entire variable domain, with the rest obtained from reference TRBV5-6 and TRBJ1-5, is as follows: DAGVTQSPTHLIKTRGQQVTLRCSPKSGHDTVSWYQQALGQGPQFIFQYYEEEERQRGNFPDRFSGHQFPNYSSELNVNALLLGDSALYLCASSNQGVNQPQHFGDGTRLSIL.

CDR3 loop: CASSFGLAVQFF. The CDR3, as DNA: TGTGCCAGCAGTTTCGGACTAGCGGTACAGTTCTTC. The V call is TRBV12-3 or TRBV12-4, the J call TRBJ2-1; 10 nucleotides align to TRBD2. The CDR3 loop spans 12 amino acids. V shed 3 bases, J shed 13 bases, and the junction held 3 bases outside the gene matches.

This chain joins TRBV5-6 and TRBJ1-5; TRBD1 aligns across 10 bases. Germline V CDR1 and CDR2: SGHDT, YYEEEE. The CDR3 covers 17 residues. V was pared by 4 bases and J by 1 base, with 8 bases of the junction left unmatched. CDR3 amino acids: CASSRRTGGASNQPQHF. The DNA of the CDR3 is TGTGCCAGCAGCCGCCGGACAGGGGGGGCGAGCAATCAGCCCCAGCATTTT.

V usage is TRBV27 and J usage is TRBJ1-2, with D perhaps TRBD1 (5 bases). Per germline, CDR1 MNHEY and CDR2 SMNVEV (reference sequence). Trimming took 5 bases from V and 9 from J, leaving 22 bases between them. CDR3 length: 15 amino acids. DNA of the CDR3: TGTGCCAGCAGTGTTCGGGCCGGATGGGGGGATAGCTACACCTTC. Translated: CASSVRAGWGDSYTF.

Of note for this clone: This specimen includes other DNA sequences encoding the same CDR3. The chain recombines TRBV30 with TRBJ1-5; maybe TRBD1 (6 bases). Germline lookup yields CDR1 GTSNPN and CDR2 SVGIG (reference sequence). V shed 3 bases and J shed 3 bases, with 9 bases lying between them. The CDR3 has 13 residues. CDR3 loop: CAWSRDTNQPQHF. The CDR3 nucleotides read TGTGCCTGGAGCCGGGACACCAATCAGCCCCAGCATTTT.

This clone turned up a few times. The chain uses TRBV7-2 and TRBJ2-3; TRBD2 aligns across 8 bases. The CDR3 is made up of 16 amino acids. With V trimmed by 3 bases and J by 6 bases, 11 bases remained unmatched. Germline CDR1 and CDR2: SGHTA and FQGNSA. This CDR3 is CASSFLAAGVGDTQYF. Here the CDR3 DNA reads TGTGCCAGCAGCTTTTTGGCAGCGGGAGTGGGCGATACGCAGTATTTT.

V usage is TRBV6-5 and J usage is TRBJ1-1, with TRBD1 matching 7 bases. Germline trimming cut 5 bases from V and 4 bases from J; bases unmatched to any gene: 10. This CDR3 spans 15 amino acids. Germline-derived CDR1 and CDR2 are MNHEY and SVGAGI. CDR3 nucleotide sequence: TGTGCCAGCAGTCTTAACAGGGGACCGGGCACTGAAGCTTTCTTT. Translated: CASSLNRGPGTEAFF.

The rearrangement links TRBV6-2 or TRBV6-3 to TRBJ2-7, with 8 bases fitting TRBD1. The CDR3 has 14 residues. Germline CDR1 reads MNHEY; CDR2 reads SVGEGT. J gave up 4 bases and V 6 bases, and 8 bases lay outside the gene matches. The CDR3 DNA is TGTGCCAGCAGCCCGGGACAGGTCTTTTACGAGCAGTACTTC. Its translation is CASSPGQVFYEQYF.

The chain is built from TRBV11-3 and TRBJ1-5; D might be TRBD1 (5 bases). The CDR3 consists of 18 residues. Germline CDR1 reads SGHNT; CDR2 reads YENEEA. Trimming took off 1 base at V and 2 bases at J, with 18 bases between the two ends. DNA of the CDR3: TGTGCCAGCAGCTTAGGTTTCGGGGGGTATCAGGGCAATCAGCCCCAGCATTTT. Translated, it gives CASSLGFGGYQGNQPQHF.

This sequence joins TRBV7-9 and TRBJ1-2; 9 bases line up with TRBD1. Germline lookup yields CDR1 SEHNR and CDR2 FQNEAQ (reference sequence). V shed 4 bases, J shed 2 bases, and the junction held 8 bases outside the gene matches. The CDR3 contains 16 residues. The chain's CDR3 is CASSYGLGQGNYGYTF. In DNA, the CDR3 is TGTGCCAGCAGCTACGGTTTGGGACAGGGCAACTATGGCTACACCTTC.

The gene calls are TRBV11-1 and TRBJ2-7; 7 bases are a match to TRBD1. This CDR3 is 14 amino acids long. The germline V gene has CDR1 SGHAT and CDR2 FQDESV (reference sequence). The V and J ends lost 7 bases and 5 bases, in that order; junction bases with no gene match: 11. The CDR3 DNA sequence: TGTGCCAGCACCCCCGACAGGGACGTCGACGAGCAGTACTTC. Protein sequence: CASTPDRDVDEQYF.

The chain recombines TRBV25-1 with TRBJ1-5; 9 bases are a match to TRBD1. The CDR3 spans 14 residues. The germline V gene has CDR1 MGHDK and CDR2 SYGVNS. After removal of 8 bases from V and 7 bases from J, the junction contained 9 bases not matched to a gene. CDR3 sequence reads: CASGGTGKGQPQHF. CDR3 sequence (DNA): TGTGCCAGCGGAGGGACAGGGAAGGGGCAGCCCCAGCATTTT.

J is TRBJ2-3 and V is TRBV28; D unclear. The CDR3 is made up of 14 amino acids. V lost 3 bases and J 6 bases, leaving 13 bases between the germline ends. Germline V gives CDR1 MDHEN, CDR2 SYDVKM. DNA of the CDR3: TGTGCCAGCAGTTTTCGGCAGGTTGCGGATACGCAGTATTTT. Encoded protein: CASSFRQVADTQYF.